Listed here are 5 T cell receptor beta chains from one sample, sequenced in a study of blood T cell repertoires in COVID-19 (TCRdb year 2020). Library generation was performed with the immunoSEQ multiplex PCR assay. TCRdb carries this immuneACCESS record with in-frame sequences only. Its versions omit some clonotypes, under half of them owing to an unresolved V gene in the studies checked, with the rest unexplained. This sample lists around 100,000 clones; 81% were detected once. The biggest ten clones account for around 1.5% of the sample. Source material: peripheral blood. These receptor sequences come from a man aged 45-65 years with acute or convalescent COVID-19.

This chain connects TRBV18 to TRBJ1-6; D call uncertain. This CDR3 region has 17 residues. V lost 3 bases to trimming and J lost 0 bases, with 12 bases between them. The V gene's germline CDR1 is KGHSH and CDR2 LQKENI. The CDR3 reads CASSPTVGSSYNSPLHF. In nucleotides, the CDR3 is TGTGCCAGCTCACCTACTGTGGGGAGCTCCTATAATTCACCCCTCCACTTT. Based on the CDR3 plus reference TRBV18 and TRBJ1-6, the full variable domain is NAGVMQNPRHLVRRRGQEARLRCSPMKGHSHVYWYRQLPEEGLKFMVYLQKENIIDESGMPKERFSAEFPKEGPSILRIQQVVRGDSAAYFCASSPTVGSSYNSPLHFGNGTRLTVT.

The chain links TRBV9 to TRBJ1-3, with TRBD1 matching over 11 bases. Per the germline V gene, CDR1 is SGDLS and CDR2 is YYNGEE. The length of the CDR3 is 15 residues. V was clipped by 2 bases and J by 10 bases; unmatched bases: 8. CDR3 sequence: CASSVTGQGASTIYF. The DNA for the CDR3 is TGTGCCAGCAGCGTGACAGGACAGGGGGCGTCTACCATATATTTT.

The chain is built from TRBV3-1 (or the pseudogene TRBV3-2) and TRBJ2-7; TRBD2 matches at 8 bases. CDR1 is LGHDT, CDR2 YNNKEL, per germline (reference sequence). With 8 bases clipped from V and 4 bases from J, the junction kept 7 bases outside the gene matches. The CDR3 runs to 13 residues. The CDR3 DNA sequence: TGTGCCAGCGCGCTCGGGGGGGCGTACGAGCAGTACTTC. Protein sequence: CASALGGAYEQYF.

This chain connects TRBV6-5 to TRBJ2-2, with 7 bases matching TRBD2. The ends lost 8 bases at V and 8 bases at J; junction bases unmatched: 11. Germline loops: CDR1 MNHEY, CDR2 SVGAGI. The CDR3 loop spans 14 amino acids. CDR3 residues: CASSRDYLKGELFF. For the CDR3, the DNA is TGTGCCAGCTCCCGGGACTATCTTAAGGGGGAGCTGTTTTTT.

This sequence joins TRBV19 and TRBJ1-5, with TRBD1 as a possible D gene (6 bases). This CDR3 has 15 residues. Trimming removed 3 bases at V and 6 bases at J, with 15 bases between. Germline CDR1 is LNHDA and CDR2 is SQIVND (reference sequence). The chain's CDR3 is CASSIQAGAGQPQHF. The CDR3, as DNA: TGTGCCAGTAGTATCCAGGCGGGGGCGGGTCAGCCCCAGCATTTT.